The rows below give T cell receptor beta chains drawn from one sample of a study of T-cell reconstitution after alpha-beta-depleted transplantation in children. One entry per CDR3 protein, called by TCRdb with MiXCR from the PCR reads. The table lists about 580,000 distinct CDR3 sequences, 25% to 30% of them singletons, with approximately 33% in the top ten. The sample consisted of PBMCs, taken before TCRalphabeta/CD19-depleted stem cell transplant. The source is a boy in the first two years of life with Wiskott-Aldrich syndrome, due to receive a stem cell transplant. Both conserved end residues are part of each CDR3. D genes are given only for firm matches. The listing skips clone size in some rows; elsewhere it reads once, few, many or a size class.

TGTGCCAGCAGTTATAGGGGCTTAGGACAGGGGCGCTACGAGCAGTACTTC CASSYRGLGQGRYEQYF TRBJ2-7 . TRBD1 TRBV28 17
TGCAGCACCGGCGAGTTCTCGGCTTTCTTT CSTGEFSAFF TRBJ1-1 few . TRBV29-1 10
TGTGCCACCAGTGACCGTCAGGGGAGCGGCTACACCTTC CATSDRQGSGYTF TRBJ1-2 few . TRBV24-1 13
TGTGCCAGCAGCTCTATACTAGCGGGTGGTTCCTACGAGCAGTACTTC CASSSILAGGSYEQYF TRBJ2-7 few TRBD2 TRBV7-8 16
TGTGCCAGCAGTTTCGCCCGATTAGCGGGCGTCACCAATGAGCAGTTCTTC CASSFARLAGVTNEQFF TRBJ2-1 few TRBD2 TRBV27 17
TGTGCCAGCAGCCCATGGACTAGCGGGAGGATTAACATTCAGTACTTC CASSPWTSGRINIQYF TRBJ2-4 few TRBD2 TRBV5-8 16
TGTGCCAGCAGTTTAGCCACTAGCGGGGCGAACAAGGGGGAGCTGTTTTTT CASSLATSGANKGELFF TRBJ2-2 . TRBD2 TRBV12-3/TRBV12-4 17
TGCGCCAGCAGCTTGGCCGGAGGGGCGCGGTCCACTGAAGCTTTCTTT CASSLAGGARSTEAFF TRBJ1-1 . . TRBV5-1 16
TGCGCCAGCAGCTTGGAAGGGGGCACGAAGATGGAAAAACTGTTTTTT CASSLEGGTKMEKLFF TRBJ1-4 . TRBD1 TRBV5-1 16
TGCGCCAGCAGCTTGGTCCCACTAGCGGGAGGGCCAGGTTTCTTCAATGAGCAGTTCTTC CASSLVPLAGGPGFFNEQFF TRBJ2-1 few TRBD2 TRBV5-1 20
TGTGCCAGCAGCCCGGGGTGGGGATCGGGCAATCAGCCCCAGCATTTT CASSPGWGSGNQPQHF TRBJ1-5 . . TRBV7-9 16
TGTGCCAGCTATTCTACCCGGGCAGGGGGAATGTACGAGCAGTACTTC CASYSTRAGGMYEQYF TRBJ2-7 few TRBD1 TRBV27 16
TGCGCCAGCAGTCAAACCGGGACCCCGGGCGATGCCCTCCACTTT CASSQTGTPGDALHF TRBJ1-6 few . TRBV5-1 15
TGCGCCAGCAGCTCCGGGACAGGGACAACCGGGGAGCTGTTTTTT CASSSGTGTTGELFF TRBJ2-2 few TRBD1 TRBV5-1 15
TGTGCCAGCAGCTTAAAATCAAGGGGGCATCAGCCCCAGCATTTT CASSLKSRGHQPQHF TRBJ1-5 . TRBD1 TRBV7-2 15
TGCGCCAGCAGCTTGGGGGTACTATCCTACGAGCAGTACTTC CASSLGVLSYEQYF TRBJ2-7 few . TRBV5-1 14
TGTGCCAGCAGCCCCTCGTCCTGGGGCCCGGGAAACACCATATATTTT CASSPSSWGPGNTIYF TRBJ1-3 few . TRBV11-2 16
TGCAGTGCTAGAGTACTAGCGGGACGGTCAGATACGCAGTATTTT CSARVLAGRSDTQYF TRBJ2-3 few TRBD2 TRBV20-1 15
TGTGCCAGCAGCTTTCGACTAGCGGGAGTGGTCTACAATGAGCAGTTCTTC CASSFRLAGVVYNEQFF TRBJ2-1 . TRBD2 TRBV5-6 17
TGCGCCAGCAGCTTGCGCCCTACAGCGAACACTGAAGCTTTCTTT CASSLRPTANTEAFF TRBJ1-1 . . TRBV5-1 15
TGTGCCAGCAGCCGGGACAGCTCTGGAAACACCATATATTTT CASSRDSSGNTIYF TRBJ1-3 few TRBD1 TRBV7-2 14
TGTGCCACAGGGGAGACCGGGGAGCTGTTTTTT CATGETGELFF TRBJ2-2 few . TRBV10-3 11
TGTGCCATCAGTGAGAGTTGGACAGAACACCTCTATGGCTACACCTTC CAISESWTEHLYGYTF TRBJ1-2 few . TRBV10-3 16
TGCGCCAGCACCGGAGGAAGGGAAGATACGCAGTATTTT CASTGGREDTQYF TRBJ2-3 few . TRBV5-1 13
TGTGCCAGCAGCAGACAGGGCGGCCAAGAGACCCAGTACTTC CASSRQGGQETQYF TRBJ2-5 . TRBD1 TRBV28 14
TGTGCCATCAGGGGACTAGCGGACCCTCGGGTTGAGCAGTTCTTC CAIRGLADPRVEQFF TRBJ2-1 . TRBD2 TRBV10-3 15